This T cell receptor beta chain was sequenced in a study of Ad26.COV2.S vaccination and SARS-CoV-2 variants. For this clone: The antigen remains unidentified.

Treatment in this sample: 15 to 20 received Ad26.COV2.S at low or high dose, single or two shots; 5 received placebo; per-sample allocation not given. Each sample was drawn 63 days after the first injection (of vaccine or placebo). Assay: immunoSEQ multiplex PCR; the TCRdb copy retains only in-frame clones and omits some. The sample has around 420,000 clones, 85% to 90% seen once. General study points: For non-spike TCRs, breadth in vaccine recipients resembled that in placebo recipients.

The CDR3 is made up of 17 amino acids. Trimming removed 0 bases from V and 1 base from J; junction bases left unmatched: 2. The germline V gene encodes CDR1 SGHNT and CDR2 YENEEA. The V call is TRBV11-3, the J call TRBJ2-2, with TRBD2 matching over 10 bases. Here the sequenced sample was peripheral blood, taken in a trial of Ad26.COV2.S vaccine versus placebo. This clonotype originated in a person aged 18 to 65 who received the Ad26.COV2.S COVID-19 vaccine or a placebo. Written as DNA, the CDR3 is TGTGCCAGCAGCTTAGATTCTAGCGGGGGGAACACCGGGGAGCTGTTTTTT. Protein product: CASSLDSSGGNTGELFF. Using reference TRBV11-3 and TRBJ2-2 for the parts outside the CDR3, the full variable domain is EAGVVQSPRYKIIEKKQPVAFWCNPISGHNTLYWYLQNLGQGPELLIRYENEEAVDDSQLPKDRFSAERLKGVDSTLKIQPAELGDSAVYLCASSLDSSGGNTGELFFGEGSRLTVL.